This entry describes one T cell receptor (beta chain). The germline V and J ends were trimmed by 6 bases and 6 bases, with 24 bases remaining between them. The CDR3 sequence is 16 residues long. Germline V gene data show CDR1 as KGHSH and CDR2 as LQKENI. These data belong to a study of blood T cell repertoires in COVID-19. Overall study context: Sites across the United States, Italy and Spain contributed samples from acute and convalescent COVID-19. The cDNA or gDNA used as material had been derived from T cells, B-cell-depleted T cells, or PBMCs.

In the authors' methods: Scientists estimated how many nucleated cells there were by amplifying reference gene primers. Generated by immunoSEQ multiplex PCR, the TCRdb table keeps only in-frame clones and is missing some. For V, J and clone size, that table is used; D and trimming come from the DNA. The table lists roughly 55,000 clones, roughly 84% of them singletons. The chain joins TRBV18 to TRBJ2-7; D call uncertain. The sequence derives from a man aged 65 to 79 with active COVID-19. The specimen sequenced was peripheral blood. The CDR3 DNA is TGTGCCAGCTCTAAGTCCTTTATGGAGTTCCCTGGCGAGCAGTACTTC. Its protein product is CASSKSFMEFPGEQYF.